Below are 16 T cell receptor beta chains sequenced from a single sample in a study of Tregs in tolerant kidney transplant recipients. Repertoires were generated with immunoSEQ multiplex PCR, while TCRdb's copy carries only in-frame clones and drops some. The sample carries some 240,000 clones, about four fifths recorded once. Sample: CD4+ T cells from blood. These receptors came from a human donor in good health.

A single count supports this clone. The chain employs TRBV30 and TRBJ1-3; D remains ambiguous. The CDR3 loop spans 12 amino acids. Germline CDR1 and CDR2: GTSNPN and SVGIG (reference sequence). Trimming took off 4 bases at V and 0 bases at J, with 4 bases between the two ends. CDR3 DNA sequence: TGTGCCTGGACGTACTCTGGAAACACCATATATTTT. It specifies CAWTYSGNTIYF.

CDR3 coding DNA: TGTGCCAGCAGCGGAACAGGGGCCGGCAATCAGCCCCAGCATTTT. Amino acids: CASSGTGAGNQPQHF. The chain combines TRBV7-2 with TRBJ1-5, with 7 bases fitting TRBD1. CDR3 length: 15 residues. Trimming removed 5 bases from V and 2 bases from J; junction bases left unmatched: 6. Germline V gives CDR1 SGHTA, CDR2 FQGNSA.

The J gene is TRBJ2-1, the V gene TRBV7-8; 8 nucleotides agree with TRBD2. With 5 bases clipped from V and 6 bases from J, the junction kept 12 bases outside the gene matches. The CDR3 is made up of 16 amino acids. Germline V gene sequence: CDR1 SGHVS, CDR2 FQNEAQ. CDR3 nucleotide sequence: TGTGCCAGCAGCATTCTCACTAGCGGAGGACCCAATGAGCAGTTCTTC. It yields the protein CASSILTSGGPNEQFF.

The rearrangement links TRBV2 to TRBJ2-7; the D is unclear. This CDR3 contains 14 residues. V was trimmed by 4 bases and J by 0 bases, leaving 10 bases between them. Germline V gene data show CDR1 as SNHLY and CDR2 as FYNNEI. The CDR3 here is CASSVLINSYEQYF. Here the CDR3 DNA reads TGTGCCAGCAGTGTGCTTATCAACTCCTACGAGCAGTACTTC.

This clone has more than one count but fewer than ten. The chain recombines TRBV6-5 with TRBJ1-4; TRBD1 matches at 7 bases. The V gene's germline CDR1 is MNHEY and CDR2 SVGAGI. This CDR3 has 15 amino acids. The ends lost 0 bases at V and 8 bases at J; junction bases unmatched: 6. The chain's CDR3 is CASSYSSGGGEKLFF. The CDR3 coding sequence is TGTGCCAGCAGTTACTCATCAGGGGGAGGGGAAAAACTGTTTTTT.

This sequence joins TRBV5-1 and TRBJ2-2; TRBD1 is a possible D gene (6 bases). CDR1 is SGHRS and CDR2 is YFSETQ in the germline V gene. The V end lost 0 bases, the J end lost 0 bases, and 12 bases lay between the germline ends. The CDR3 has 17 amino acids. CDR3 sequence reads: CASSLEPQGANTGELFF. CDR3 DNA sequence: TGCGCCAGCAGCTTGGAGCCACAGGGCGCGAACACCGGGGAGCTGTTTTTT.

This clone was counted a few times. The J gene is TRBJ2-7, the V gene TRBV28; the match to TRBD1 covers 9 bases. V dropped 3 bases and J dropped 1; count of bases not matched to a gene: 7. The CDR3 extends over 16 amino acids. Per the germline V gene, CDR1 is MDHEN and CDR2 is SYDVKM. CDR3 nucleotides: TGTGCCAGCAGTTTCCCCCCGGACAGGGGATCCTACGAGCAGTACTTC. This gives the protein CASSFPPDRGSYEQYF.

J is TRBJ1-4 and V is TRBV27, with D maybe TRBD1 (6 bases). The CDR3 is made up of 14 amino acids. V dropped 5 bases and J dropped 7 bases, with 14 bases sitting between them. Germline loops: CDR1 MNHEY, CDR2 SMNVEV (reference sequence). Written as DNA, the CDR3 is TGTGCCAGCAGTGCTGCGGGGGCGGGTGAAAAACTGTTTTTT. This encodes CASSAAGAGEKLFF.

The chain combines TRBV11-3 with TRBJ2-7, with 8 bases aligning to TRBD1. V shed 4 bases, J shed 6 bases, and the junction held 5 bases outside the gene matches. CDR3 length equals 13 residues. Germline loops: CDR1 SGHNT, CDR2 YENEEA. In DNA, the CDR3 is TGTGCCAGCAGCTCCGCCGGGACAGGCGAGCAGTACTTC. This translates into CASSSAGTGEQYF.

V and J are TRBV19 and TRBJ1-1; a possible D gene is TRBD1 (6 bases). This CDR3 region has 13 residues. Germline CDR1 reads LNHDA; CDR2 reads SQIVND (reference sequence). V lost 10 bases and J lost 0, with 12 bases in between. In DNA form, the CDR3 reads TGTGCCATCTCGGACAGTATGAACACTGAAGCTTTCTTT. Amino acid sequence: CAISDSMNTEAFF.

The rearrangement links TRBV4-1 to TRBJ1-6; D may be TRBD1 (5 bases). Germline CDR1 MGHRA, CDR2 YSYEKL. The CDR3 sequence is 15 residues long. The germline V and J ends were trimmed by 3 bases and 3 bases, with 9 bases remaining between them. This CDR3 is CASSHIGGYNSPLHF. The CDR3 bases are TGCGCCAGCAGCCACATTGGGGGCTATAATTCACCCCTCCACTTT.

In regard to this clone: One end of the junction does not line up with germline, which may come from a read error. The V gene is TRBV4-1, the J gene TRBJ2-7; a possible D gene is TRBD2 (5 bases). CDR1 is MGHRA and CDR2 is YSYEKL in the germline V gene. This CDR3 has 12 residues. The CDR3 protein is CASSPGTYEQYF. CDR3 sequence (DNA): TGTGCCAGCAGCCCCGGGACCTACGAGCAGTACTTC.

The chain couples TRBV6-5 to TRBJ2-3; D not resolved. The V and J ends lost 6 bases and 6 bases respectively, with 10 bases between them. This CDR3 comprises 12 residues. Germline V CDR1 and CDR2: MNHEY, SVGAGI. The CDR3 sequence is CASSWLGDTQYF. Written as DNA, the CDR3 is TGTGCCAGCAGCTGGCTGGGGGATACGCAGTATTTT.

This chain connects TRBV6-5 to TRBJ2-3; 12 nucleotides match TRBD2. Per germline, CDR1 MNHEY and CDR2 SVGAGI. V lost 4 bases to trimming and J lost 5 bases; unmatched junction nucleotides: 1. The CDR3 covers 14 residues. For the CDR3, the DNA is TGTGCCAGCAGTTGGACTAGCGGGAAAGATACGCAGTATTTT. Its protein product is CASSWTSGKDTQYF.

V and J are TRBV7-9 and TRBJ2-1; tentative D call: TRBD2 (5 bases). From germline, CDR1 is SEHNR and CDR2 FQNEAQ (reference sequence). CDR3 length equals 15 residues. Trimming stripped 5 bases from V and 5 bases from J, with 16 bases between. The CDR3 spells CASSPRRVFNNEQFF. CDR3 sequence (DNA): TGTGCCAGCAGCCCCCGGCGGGTATTCAACAATGAGCAGTTCTTC.

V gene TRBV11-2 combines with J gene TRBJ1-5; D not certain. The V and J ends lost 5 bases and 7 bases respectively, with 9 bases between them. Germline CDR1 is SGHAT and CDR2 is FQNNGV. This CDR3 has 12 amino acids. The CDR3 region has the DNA TGTGCCAGCAGCCTAAATGGGCAGCCCCAGCATTTT. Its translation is CASSLNGQPQHF.